This T cell receptor beta chain was captured in a study of regulatory T cells in long-lasting Graves disease. Study at large: Graves' patients, diagnosed recently, had received antithyroid drugs under 3 months.

The CDR3 is 14 residues long. Trimming shortened V by 1 base and J by 7 bases, and 11 bases separated the two germline ends. Arm-PCR of CDR3 regions with iRepertoire HTBI primers generated TCR beta libraries. TCRdb re-derived calls from the multiplex PCR reads in MiXCR, one entry per CDR3 protein. The table has around 320,000 distinct CDR3 sequences, roughly 17% seen once. This clonotype showed up many times. The antigen is unknown. Findings and caveats of the study: Limited samples may have lowered accuracy.

Time point described: newly diagnosed GD, antithyroid drugs for less than 3 months. Scientists built the TCR library using RNA that was extracted from PBMCs. A further study also used this sample, focusing on T cells in Graves' hyperthyroidism and ophthalmopathy. That work states: TCR CDR3 regions were first amplified by RT-PCR with HTBI primers. Ophthalmopathy was predicted by the model a median of about 6.5 months ahead of onset.

This receptor was obtained from a man aged 40-55 years with Graves disease. The material sequenced was peripheral blood mononuclear cells (PBMCs), taken at new diagnosis, from a patient treated with antithyroid drugs. The chain carries TRBV12-3 or TRBV12-4 and TRBJ1-5; possibly TRBD1 for D (5 bases). CDR3: CASSLGGVVQPQHF. The CDR3 coding sequence is TGTGCCAGCAGTTTAGGGGGGGTGGTACAGCCCCAGCATTTT.